This note documents a single T cell receptor beta chain sequence. What it binds is not known. CDR3 length: 16 residues. The ends were cut back, 0 bases at V and 9 bases at J, with 18 bases in the middle. Germline CDR1 reads GTSNPN; CDR2 reads SVGIG (reference sequence). This sample was included in a study of T cell responses to AZD1222 COVID-19 vaccine. Findings and limits, study-wide: Following two doses of AZD1222, Spike-specific TCR breadth and depth rose.

The protocol was immunoSEQ multiplex PCR, while the TCRdb copy is restricted to in-frame clones and leaves out a portion. The sample includes tens of thousands of clones, 88% seen only once; the top ten take 6% to 7.5%. Second doses were pooled across both intervals (about 4 or about 12 weeks). This TCR was sampled from an adult who received the AZD1222 COVID-19 vaccine. J is TRBJ1-6 and V is TRBV30; TRBD1 is a possible D gene (5 bases). This specimen was peripheral blood, taken 28 days after the second AZD1222 dose. In DNA, the CDR3 is TGTGCCTGGAGTGTACCTCTGGCCGCCGGGGGTTCACCCCTCCACTTT. The encoded protein is CAWSVPLAAGGSPLHF.